The entry below gives a single TCR beta chain sequence along with its context. The same CDR3 arises from other DNA sequences in this sample as well. V lost 5 bases and J lost 1, with 6 bases in between. Germline V gene sequence: CDR1 ENHRY, CDR2 SYGVKD. The CDR3 totals 13 residues. This entry comes from a study of blood T cell repertoires in COVID-19. Study-level background: Acute and convalescent COVID-19 specimens originated in the United States, Italy and Spain. T cells, B-cell-depleted T cells, or PBMCs provided the cDNA or gDNA that served as material.

As handled by the study authors: Estimation of nucleated cell counts was performed using reference gene primer amplification. Profiling relied on immunoSEQ multiplex PCR, and the TCRdb table lists in-frame clones only, not all of them. For V, J and clone size, that table is used; D and trimming come from the DNA. The sample carries 150,000 to 200,000 clones, over 70% recorded once. The origin of this receptor is a woman older than 75 with active or convalescent COVID-19. Sequencing input: peripheral blood. The chain carries TRBV10-3 and TRBJ1-3, with D tentatively TRBD1 (6 bases). DNA for the CDR3: TGTGCCATCAGTACAGGGTCTGGAAACACCATATATTTT. Amino acids: CAISTGSGNTIYF.